A selection of T cell receptor beta chains follows, all from one sample in a study of T cell repertoires in cytomegalovirus infection. TCRdb re-called the reads with MiXCR, one entry per CDR3 protein. Here the sample spans more than 30,000 distinct CDR3 sequences, 52% being singletons. These receptors lack a known antigen. Here the sequenced sample was CD8+ T cells from cultured PBMCs, taken from culture after CMV antigen stimulation. These receptors all stem from a human donor in good health (CMV status not recorded). Some clones in this sample may be carry-over from other donors' samples. The conserved cysteine and the conserved F or W are not part of the CDR3 here.

cdr3_aa v_call
ASSVGTGEYEQY TRBV9
ASSEVEGGTEAF TRBV2
ASSRTENTEAF TRBV14
ASSLVQPPDRAQETQY TRBV7-6
ASSLDVGNQPQH TRBV7-9
ASSRTSGGLYEQY TRBV6-6
ASSEELSWREQY TRBV6-1
ASSLGWRESDEQF TRBV7-4
ASSLAAVSYEQY TRBV12-3/TRBV12-4
ASSAYIAGVGEQY TRBV27
ASSLGGGRFSYEQY TRBV7-4
ASSESNQETQY TRBV2
ASSVGTAPEKLF TRBV9
ASSLAGIAGDGGANVLT TRBV11-2
ASSRSSTGPLYEQY TRBV7-8
ATWTGEIGYT TRBV24-1
ASSLRGDTYGYT TRBV12-3/TRBV12-4
ASSPRAPTYFGANVLT TRBV7-8
ASNRRTTDTQY TRBV25-1
ASSQGSQGAWSTEAF TRBV4-2
ASSLGLRQKEIANTIY TRBV7-9
ASSLVRGEQY TRBV27
AISEAKNTEAF TRBV10-3
ASSPFQGVFVTEAF TRBV7-3
ASSIRGGGEQF TRBV28
ASSHPYVQETQY TRBV3-1